This TCR beta chain comes out of a study of OX40 agonist ivuxolimab in advanced cancers. On the study more broadly: Eligibility rules accepted prior anti-PD-1, anti-PD-L1 or anti-CTLA-4 therapy, and 30% to 40% had some. General study points: CD8+ T cells showed, on average, more clonal expansion than CD4+ cells.

Regarding this clone: What it binds is not known.

Looked up from germline, CDR1 is LNHDA and CDR2 is SQIVND (reference sequence). The CDR3 is made up of 15 amino acids. The junction had 5 bases not matched to a gene; V was cut back by 0 bases and J by 6 bases. Method: immunoSEQ multiplex PCR; TCRdb's copy keeps in-frame clones and lacks some. The sample has approximately 50,000 clones; around nine tenths are singletons. The starting material was CD4+ or CD8+ T cells sorted from blood, obtained in a trial of the OX40 agonist ivuxolimab. This clonotype was obtained from an adult with an advanced solid tumor such as melanoma, head and neck, liver or kidney cancer. This sequence joins TRBV19 and TRBJ1-2; 9 bases agree with TRBD1. The CDR3 sequence is CASSIDSGTGNGYTF. For the CDR3, the DNA is TGTGCCAGTAGTATAGACTCCGGGACAGGGAATGGCTACACCTTC.